A selection of T cell receptor beta chains follows, all from one sample in a study of CD8 T cells in Susac syndrome. TCRdb recomputed calls from the immunoSEQ multiplex PCR reads with MiXCR, one row per CDR3 protein. The repertoire includes roughly 67,000 distinct CDR3 sequences, about 95% of them detected once, and approximately 0.38% sits in the top ten. Sequenced input: CD8+ T cells from PBMCs. These TCRs come from a human donor with multiple sclerosis. Both conserved end residues are part of each CDR3. A D gene is named only where the DNA matches it firmly. The size of a clone is reported for some rows only, either as once, few or many, or as a class for expanded clones.

TRBV29-1	-	TRBJ1-3	-	CSVEERTSGNTIYF	TGCAGCGTTGAAGAACGGACCTCTGGAAACACCATATATTTT
TRBV5-6	-	TRBJ2-1	-	CASSLAGWTAYNEQFF	TGTGCCAGCAGCTTGGCCGGTTGGACAGCCTACAATGAGCAGTTCTTC
TRBV15	-	TRBJ1-4	-	CATSMATTNEKLFF	TGTGCCACCAGCATGGCCACCACTAATGAAAAACTGTTTTTT
TRBV7-9	once	TRBJ1-2	-	CASSRGGTSEGYTF	TGTGCCAGCAGCAGGGGAGGGACTTCGGAGGGCTACACCTTC
TRBV19	once	TRBJ2-2	-	CASSIGPTGELFF	TGTGCCAGTAGTATAGGTCCTACCGGGGAGCTGTTTTTT
TRBV3-1	-	TRBJ1-1	TRBD1	CASSHGTGYAFF	TGTGCCAGCAGCCACGGGACAGGGTATGCTTTCTTT
TRBV30	-	TRBJ2-7	-	CAWSKSVKVEQYF	TGTGCCTGGAGTAAGTCAGTTAAAGTTGAGCAGTACTTC
TRBV6-2/TRBV6-3	-	TRBJ1-1	-	CASTRDTEAFF	TGTGCCAGCACCAGGGATACTGAAGCTTTCTTT
TRBV7-9	-	TRBJ2-7	-	CASSHVGTYEQYF	TGTGCCAGCAGCCACGTGGGAACCTACGAGCAGTACTTC
TRBV12-3/TRBV12-4	-	TRBJ1-1	-	CASIWTRNTEAFF	TGTGCCAGCATCTGGACCCGCAACACTGAAGCTTTCTTT
TRBV27	-	TRBJ2-1	TRBD1	CASVSPRQGDHEQFF	TGTGCCAGCGTATCCCCACGACAGGGGGATCATGAGCAGTTCTTC
TRBV2	-	TRBJ1-2	-	CASSESGINYGYTF	TGTGCCAGCAGTGAATCAGGGATTAACTATGGCTACACCTTC
TRBV27	-	TRBJ2-7	-	CASSLIGVGTYALQGYEQYF	TGTGCCAGCAGTTTAATTGGGGTCGGGACATACGCTCTACAGGGCTACGAGCAGTACTTC
TRBV12-3/TRBV12-4	once	TRBJ2-3	-	CASSLTSFTDTQYF	TGTGCCAGCAGTCTGACAAGTTTCACAGATACGCAGTATTTT
TRBV12-3/TRBV12-4	-	TRBJ1-4	-	CASMNSQSSGEKLFF	TGTGCCAGCATGAATTCCCAGAGTTCAGGTGAAAAACTGTTTTTT
TRBV5-4	-	TRBJ2-3	-	CASASPAEDKVTDTQYF	TGTGCCAGTGCCTCCCCGGCGGAGGACAAAGTCACAGATACGCAGTATTTT
TRBV10-3	-	TRBJ2-7	TRBD1	CAISETGGYYEQYF	TGTGCCATCAGCGAGACAGGGGGTTACTACGAGCAGTACTTC
TRBV5-1	-	TRBJ1-1	-	CASSPVDVRDTEAFF	TGCGCCAGCAGCCCCGTAGACGTTAGGGACACTGAAGCTTTCTTT
TRBV6-4	-	TRBJ2-1	TRBD2	CASSDSTSGHLNEQFF	TGTGCCAGCAGTGACTCGACTAGCGGGCACCTAAATGAGCAGTTCTTC
TRBV29-1	-	TRBJ1-1	-	CSVPSETEAFF	TGCAGCGTTCCTTCGGAGACTGAAGCTTTCTTT
TRBV19	once	TRBJ1-2	TRBD1	CASSMKGAKVGYTF	TGTGCCAGTAGTATGAAGGGGGCGAAGGTTGGCTACACCTTC
TRBV5-6	-	TRBJ2-1	-	CASSLGRLFYNEQFF	TGTGCCAGCAGCTTGGGCCGCCTTTTCTACAATGAGCAGTTCTTC
TRBV7-3	-	TRBJ2-5	-	CASSPGAGVETQYF	TGTGCCAGCAGCCCTGGGGCAGGGGTTGAGACCCAGTACTTC
TRBV6-5	-	TRBJ2-7	-	CASSYSSSGEQYF	TGTGCCAGCAGTTACAGCAGCTCGGGGGAGCAGTACTTC
TRBV29-1	-	TRBJ2-7	TRBD1	CSVGDSSYEQYF	TGCAGCGTTGGGGACAGCTCCTACGAGCAGTACTTC
TRBV7-9	-	TRBJ2-1	TRBD1	CASSLPRTGEDNEQFF	TGTGCCAGCAGCCTCCCGAGGACAGGGGAAGACAATGAGCAGTTCTTC
TRBV6-5	once	TRBJ2-7	-	CASSQTSYEQYF	TGTGCCAGCAGCCAGACTAGCTACGAGCAGTACTTC
TRBV6-2/TRBV6-3	-	TRBJ2-2	TRBD1	CASRPSGQTTGELFF	TGTGCCAGCAGACCATCGGGACAGACCACCGGGGAGCTGTTTTTT
TRBV6-2/TRBV6-3	-	TRBJ1-1	-	CASSPSTEAFF	TGTGCCAGCAGTCCGAGCACTGAAGCTTTCTTT
TRBV5-4	-	TRBJ2-7	-	CASSEKGVLVFHEQYF	TGTGCCAGCAGCGAAAAAGGGGTTCTCGTGTTCCACGAGCAGTACTTC
TRBV19	-	TRBJ2-7	TRBD1	CASSISPTGGPDYEQYF	TGTGCCAGTAGTATTTCACCGACAGGGGGCCCGGACTACGAGCAGTACTTC
TRBV13	-	TRBJ2-3	TRBD1	CASSSRDRATDTQYF	TGTGCCAGCAGCTCCCGGGACAGGGCCACAGATACGCAGTATTTT
TRBV11-2	few	TRBJ2-4	-	CASSFPGSKNIQYF	TGTGCCAGCAGCTTCCCGGGGTCGAAAAACATTCAGTACTTC
TRBV12-3/TRBV12-4	-	TRBJ1-5	TRBD1	CASSWGQEDQPQHF	TGTGCCAGCAGTTGGGGACAGGAGGATCAGCCCCAGCATTTT
TRBV19	-	TRBJ2-1	TRBD1	CASSMVSGTGFDEQFF	TGTGCCAGTAGTATGGTCTCCGGGACAGGGTTCGATGAGCAGTTCTTC